The T cell receptor beta chain under discussion was sequenced for a study of cytomegalovirus exposure and HLA in healthy donors. Findings and limits, study-wide: 164 TCR beta chains were listed as cytomegalovirus-associated. Generally TCR sequences proved uncommon, though certain public TCRs appeared in numerous donors.

Per the germline V gene, CDR1 is LGHNA and CDR2 is YNFKEQ. This CDR3 contains 13 residues. V shed 3 bases and J 7 bases; nucleotides not matched to a gene: 5. Only in-frame clones appear in the TCRdb table, and some are missing; sequencing was by immunoSEQ multiplex PCR. Among tens of thousands of clones listed, less than 96% were seen once. Separate from the roughly 700-subject first cohort was the roughly 120-subject validation cohort, to which the donors belonged. Details on this clone: What it recognizes is unknown.

Sequenced input: PBMCs. This chain uses TRBV4-2 with TRBJ1-2, with 7 bases fitting TRBD1. The origin of this receptor is a man younger than 35 in good health and CMV-seropositive. Written as DNA, the CDR3 is TGTGCCAGCAGCCATAGGGGGCTGTTTGGCTACACCTTC. It is translated as CASSHRGLFGYTF.